The 8 T cell receptor beta chains below all came from one sample that was sequenced in a study of fetal regulatory T cell absence and autoimmunity. Assay used: immunoSEQ multiplex PCR; TCRdb lists only in-frame clones, some missing. The sample records 85,000 to 100,000 clones, 72% being singletons. The sequenced sample was pancreas tissue. The origin of the receptors is a male donor with IPEX syndrome.

J is TRBJ1-2 and V is TRBV7-8; 8 bases are a match to TRBD1. This CDR3 contains 16 residues. The germline V gene encodes CDR1 SGHVS and CDR2 FQNEAQ. The junction had 14 bases not matched to a gene; V was cut back by 5 bases and J by 6 bases. CDR3 bases: TGTGCCAGCAGCCCACGGACAGGGCGGACGAAGGATGGCTACACCTTC. It encodes CASSPRTGRTKDGYTF.

This chain links TRBV6-4 with TRBJ2-2, with D tentatively TRBD2 (6 bases). The V and J ends lost 6 bases and 2 bases respectively, with 22 bases between them. Germline V gene sequence: CDR1 MRHNA, CDR2 SNTAGT. The CDR3 spans 18 residues. CDR3 region: CASRSNRDSPYNTGELFF. As DNA, the CDR3 is TGTGCCAGCAGATCCAACCGGGACTCACCGTACAACACCGGGGAGCTGTTTTTT.

The chain carries TRBV10-2 and TRBJ2-7, with D possibly matching TRBD2 (5 bases). Looked up from germline, CDR1 is WSHSY and CDR2 is SAAADI. The CDR3 covers 13 residues. V lost 8 bases and J lost 1, with 12 bases in between. The CDR3 nucleotides read TGCGCCAGCTCAAGTTCGGGGTCCTACGAGCAGTACTTC. Translation: CASSSSGSYEQYF.

The chain is built from TRBV5-4 and TRBJ2-7, with 9 bases aligning to TRBD2. The V segment lost 0 bases and the J segment 5 bases; nucleotides outside the gene matches: 3. The CDR3 spans 14 residues. Germline V CDR1 and CDR2: SGHNT, YYREEE (reference sequence). The DNA of the CDR3 is TGTGCCAGCAGCTTGGGCGGGAGGGCAGACGAGCAGTACTTC. Its protein product is CASSLGGRADEQYF.

The gene calls are TRBV7-9 and TRBJ2-7; D gene ambiguous. Germline CDR1 and CDR2: SEHNR and FQNEAQ (reference sequence). The CDR3 consists of 14 residues. Trimming removed 5 bases at V and 1 base at J, with 12 bases between. The CDR3 sequence: CASSPALGSYEQYF. CDR3 sequence (DNA): TGTGCCAGCAGCCCGGCTCTCGGTTCCTACGAGCAGTACTTC.

In its sample, this clone was seen once. The rearrangement links TRBV10-3 to TRBJ2-7, with TRBD2 identical over 11 bases. Germline CDR1 and CDR2: ENHRY and SYGVKD. There are 15 residues in the CDR3. The junction had 8 bases not matched to a gene; V was cut back by 5 bases and J by 5 bases. The CDR3 bases are TGTGCCATCAGTCTACTAGCGGGAGTGCCTCACGAGCAGTACTTC. Protein product: CAISLLAGVPHEQYF.

V and J are TRBV30 and TRBJ1-3; D unclear. Trimming removed 2 bases from V and 3 bases from J, with 11 bases in between. Germline CDR1 GTSNPN, CDR2 SVGIG (reference sequence). CDR3 length equals 14 residues. The CDR3 spells CAWSLRAGGNTIYF. The CDR3, as DNA: TGTGCCTGGAGTTTAAGGGCGGGTGGAAACACCATATATTTT.

The rearrangement joins TRBV30 to TRBJ2-7, with 7 positions matching TRBD2. This CDR3 spans 13 amino acids. V shed 0 bases and J 5 bases; nucleotides not matched to a gene: 4. Germline V gene data show CDR1 as GTSNPN and CDR2 as SVGIG (reference sequence). The CDR3 is CAWSVGGSHEQYF. Written as DNA, the CDR3 is TGTGCCTGGAGTGTGGGGGGGTCACACGAGCAGTACTTC.